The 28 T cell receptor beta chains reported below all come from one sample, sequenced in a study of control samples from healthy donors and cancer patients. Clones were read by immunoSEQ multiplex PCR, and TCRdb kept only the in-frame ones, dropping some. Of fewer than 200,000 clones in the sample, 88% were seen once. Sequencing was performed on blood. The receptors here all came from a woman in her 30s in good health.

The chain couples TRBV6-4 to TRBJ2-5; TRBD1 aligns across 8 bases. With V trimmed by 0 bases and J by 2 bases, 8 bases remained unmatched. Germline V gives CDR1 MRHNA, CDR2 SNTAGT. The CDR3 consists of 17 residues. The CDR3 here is CASSDSTAYRGQETQYF. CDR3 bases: TGTGCCAGCAGTGACTCGACGGCCTACAGGGGGCAAGAGACCCAGTACTTC.

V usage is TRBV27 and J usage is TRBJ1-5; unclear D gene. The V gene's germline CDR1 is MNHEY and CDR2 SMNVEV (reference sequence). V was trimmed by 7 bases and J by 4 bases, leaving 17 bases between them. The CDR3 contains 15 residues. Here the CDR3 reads CASTSSGLTNQPQHF. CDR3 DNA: TGTGCCAGCACTTCCTCGGGTCTTACTAATCAGCCCCAGCATTTT.

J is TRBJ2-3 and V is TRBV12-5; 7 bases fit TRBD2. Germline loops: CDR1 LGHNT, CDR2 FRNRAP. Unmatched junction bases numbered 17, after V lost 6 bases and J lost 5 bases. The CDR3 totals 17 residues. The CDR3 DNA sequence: TGTGCTAGTGGCCCACGACTGTCCAGCGGGGAGAGAGATACGCAGTATTTT. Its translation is CASGPRLSSGERDTQYF.

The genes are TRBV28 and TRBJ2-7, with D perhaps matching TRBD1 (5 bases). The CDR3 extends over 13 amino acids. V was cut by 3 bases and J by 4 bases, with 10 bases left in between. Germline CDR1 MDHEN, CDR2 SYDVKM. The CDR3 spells CASSFGAEYEQYF. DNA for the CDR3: TGTGCCAGCAGTTTTGGGGCGGAATACGAGCAGTACTTC.

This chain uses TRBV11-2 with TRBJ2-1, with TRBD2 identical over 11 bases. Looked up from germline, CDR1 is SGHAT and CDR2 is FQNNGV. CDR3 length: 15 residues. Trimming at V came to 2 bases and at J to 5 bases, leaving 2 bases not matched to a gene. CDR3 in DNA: TGTGCCAGCAGCTTACGGGGACTAGCGGACAATGAGCAGTTCTTC. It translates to CASSLRGLADNEQFF.

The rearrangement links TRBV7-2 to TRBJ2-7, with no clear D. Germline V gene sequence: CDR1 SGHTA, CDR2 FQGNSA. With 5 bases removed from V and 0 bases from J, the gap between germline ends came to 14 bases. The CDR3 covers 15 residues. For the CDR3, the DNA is TGTGCCAGCAGCCCACAAGCAGGAGTCTCCTACGAGCAGTACTTC. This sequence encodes CASSPQAGVSYEQYF. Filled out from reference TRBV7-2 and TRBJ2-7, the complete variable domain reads GAGVSQSPSNKVTEKGKDVELRCDPISGHTALYWYRQSLGQGLEFLIYFQGNSAPDKSGLPSDRFSAERTGGSVSTLTIQRTQQEDSAVYLCASSPQAGVSYEQYFGPGTRLTVT.

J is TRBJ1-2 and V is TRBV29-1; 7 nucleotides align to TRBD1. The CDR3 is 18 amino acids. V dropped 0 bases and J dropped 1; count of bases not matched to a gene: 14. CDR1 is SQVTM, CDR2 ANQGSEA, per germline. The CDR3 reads CSVEDLRDSFLINYGYTF. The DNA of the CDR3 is TGCAGCGTTGAAGATCTTCGGGACAGTTTTTTGATTAACTATGGCTACACCTTC.

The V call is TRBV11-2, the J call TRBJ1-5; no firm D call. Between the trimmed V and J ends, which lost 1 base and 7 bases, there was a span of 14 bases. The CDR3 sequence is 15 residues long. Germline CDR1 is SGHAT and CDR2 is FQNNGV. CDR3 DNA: TGTGCCAGCAGCTTAGGCGGGGAGGGATGGCAGCCCCAGCATTTT. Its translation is CASSLGGEGWQPQHF.

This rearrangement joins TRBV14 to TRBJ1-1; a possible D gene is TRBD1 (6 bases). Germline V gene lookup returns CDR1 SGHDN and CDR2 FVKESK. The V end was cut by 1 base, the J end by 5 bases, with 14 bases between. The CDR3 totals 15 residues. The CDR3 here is CASSQGRGARTEAFF. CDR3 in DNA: TGTGCCAGCAGCCAAGGCCGGGGGGCTCGGACTGAAGCTTTCTTT.

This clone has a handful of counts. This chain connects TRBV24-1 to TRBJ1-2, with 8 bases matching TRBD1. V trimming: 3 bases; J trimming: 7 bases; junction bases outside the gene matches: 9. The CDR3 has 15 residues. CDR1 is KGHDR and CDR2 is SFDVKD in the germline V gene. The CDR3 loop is CATSDPTTGDFGYTF. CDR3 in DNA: TGTGCCACCAGTGATCCGACGACAGGGGACTTTGGCTACACCTTC.

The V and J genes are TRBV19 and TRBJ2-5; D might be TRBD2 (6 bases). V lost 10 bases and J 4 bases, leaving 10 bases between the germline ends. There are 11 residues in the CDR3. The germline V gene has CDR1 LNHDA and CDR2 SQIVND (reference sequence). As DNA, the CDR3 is TGTGCCACGGGGGATCGAGAGACCCAGTACTTC. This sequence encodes CATGDRETQYF.

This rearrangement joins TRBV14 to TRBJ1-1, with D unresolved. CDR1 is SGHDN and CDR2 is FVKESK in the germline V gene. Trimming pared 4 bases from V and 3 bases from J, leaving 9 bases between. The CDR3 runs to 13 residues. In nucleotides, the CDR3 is TGTGCCAGCAGCCGGAGGGTGGACACTGAAGCTTTCTTT. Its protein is CASSRRVDTEAFF.

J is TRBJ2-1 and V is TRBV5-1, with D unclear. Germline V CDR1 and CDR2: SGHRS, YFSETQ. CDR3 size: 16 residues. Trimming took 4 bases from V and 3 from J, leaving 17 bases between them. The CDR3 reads CASSPMIGASYNEQFF. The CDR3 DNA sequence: TGCGCCAGCAGCCCCATGATCGGAGCTAGCTACAATGAGCAGTTCTTC.

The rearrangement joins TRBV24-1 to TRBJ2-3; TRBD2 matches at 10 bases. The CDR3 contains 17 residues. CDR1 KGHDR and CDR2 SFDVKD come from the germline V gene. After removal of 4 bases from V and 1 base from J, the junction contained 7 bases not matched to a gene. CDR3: CATSDTSGVTGTDTQYF. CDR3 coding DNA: TGTGCCACCAGTGACACTAGCGGGGTGACGGGCACAGATACGCAGTATTTT.

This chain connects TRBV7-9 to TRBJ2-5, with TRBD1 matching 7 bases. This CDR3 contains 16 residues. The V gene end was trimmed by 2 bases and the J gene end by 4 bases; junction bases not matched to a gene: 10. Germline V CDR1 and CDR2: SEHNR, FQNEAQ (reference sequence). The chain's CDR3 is CASSLTTGKFPETQYF. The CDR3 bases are TGTGCCAGCAGCTTAACGACAGGGAAGTTCCCAGAGACCCAGTACTTC.

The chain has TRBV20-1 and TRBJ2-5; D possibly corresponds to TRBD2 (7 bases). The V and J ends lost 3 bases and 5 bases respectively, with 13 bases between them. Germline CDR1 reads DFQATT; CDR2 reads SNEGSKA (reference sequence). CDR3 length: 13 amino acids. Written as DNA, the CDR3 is TGCAGTGCTAGTGCGGGGGCGGGTGAGACCCAGTACTTC. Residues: CSASAGAGETQYF.

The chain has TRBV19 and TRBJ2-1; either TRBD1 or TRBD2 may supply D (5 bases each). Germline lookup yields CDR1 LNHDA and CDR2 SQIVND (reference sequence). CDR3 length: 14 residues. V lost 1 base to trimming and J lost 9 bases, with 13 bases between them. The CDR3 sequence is CASSIGGRVPEQFF. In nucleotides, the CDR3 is TGTGCCAGTAGTATAGGGGGACGGGTACCTGAGCAGTTCTTC.

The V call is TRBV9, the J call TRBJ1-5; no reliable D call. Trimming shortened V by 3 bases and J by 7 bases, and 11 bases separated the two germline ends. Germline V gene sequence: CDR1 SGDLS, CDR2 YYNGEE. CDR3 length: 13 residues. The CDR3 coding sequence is TGTGCCAGCAGCGCCGGGTTGGGACAGCCCCAGCATTTT. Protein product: CASSAGLGQPQHF.

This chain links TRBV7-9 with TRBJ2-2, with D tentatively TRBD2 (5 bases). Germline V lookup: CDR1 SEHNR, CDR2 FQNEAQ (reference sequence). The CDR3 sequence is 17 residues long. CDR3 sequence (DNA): TGTGCATTTAGCGATCCCACGAACATGGAGAACACCGGGGAGCTGTTTTTT. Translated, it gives CAFSDPTNMENTGELFF.

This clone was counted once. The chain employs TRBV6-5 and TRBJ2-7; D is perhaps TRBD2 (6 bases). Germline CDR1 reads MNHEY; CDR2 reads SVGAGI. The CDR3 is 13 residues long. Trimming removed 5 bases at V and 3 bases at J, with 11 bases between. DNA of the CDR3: TGTGCCAGCAGTATTAGCGGACACTACGAGCAGTACTTC. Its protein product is CASSISGHYEQYF.

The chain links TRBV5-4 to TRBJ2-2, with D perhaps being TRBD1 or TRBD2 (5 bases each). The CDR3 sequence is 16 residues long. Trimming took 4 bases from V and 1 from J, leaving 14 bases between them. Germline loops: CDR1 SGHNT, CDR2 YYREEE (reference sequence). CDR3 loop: CASSPQGGRNTGELFF. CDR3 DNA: TGTGCCAGCAGCCCCCAGGGCGGGCGGAACACCGGGGAGCTGTTTTTT.

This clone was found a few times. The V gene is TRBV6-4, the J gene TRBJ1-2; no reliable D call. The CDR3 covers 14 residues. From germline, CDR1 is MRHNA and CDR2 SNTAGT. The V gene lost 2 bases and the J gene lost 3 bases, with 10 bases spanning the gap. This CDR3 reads CASSDMVGDYGYTF. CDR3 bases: TGTGCCAGCAGTGACATGGTCGGGGACTATGGCTACACCTTC.

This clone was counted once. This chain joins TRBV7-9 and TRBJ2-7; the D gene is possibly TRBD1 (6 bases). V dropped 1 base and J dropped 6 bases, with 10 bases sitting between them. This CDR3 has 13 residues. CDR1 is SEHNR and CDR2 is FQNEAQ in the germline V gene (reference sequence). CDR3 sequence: CASSLEGVLEQYF. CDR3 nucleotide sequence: TGTGCCAGCAGCTTAGAGGGGGTACTCGAGCAGTACTTC.

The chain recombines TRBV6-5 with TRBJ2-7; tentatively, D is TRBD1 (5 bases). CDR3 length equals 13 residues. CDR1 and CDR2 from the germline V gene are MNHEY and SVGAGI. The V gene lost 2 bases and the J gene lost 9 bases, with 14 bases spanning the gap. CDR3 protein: CASSYAGFQGQYF. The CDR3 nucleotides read TGTGCCAGCAGTTACGCAGGGTTTCAGGGGCAGTACTTC.

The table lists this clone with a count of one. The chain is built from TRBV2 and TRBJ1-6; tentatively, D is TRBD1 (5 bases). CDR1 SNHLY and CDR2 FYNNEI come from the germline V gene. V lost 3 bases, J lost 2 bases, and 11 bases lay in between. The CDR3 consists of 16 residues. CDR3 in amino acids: CASSEGGATYNSPLHF. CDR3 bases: TGTGCCAGCAGTGAGGGCGGGGCCACCTATAATTCACCCCTCCACTTT.

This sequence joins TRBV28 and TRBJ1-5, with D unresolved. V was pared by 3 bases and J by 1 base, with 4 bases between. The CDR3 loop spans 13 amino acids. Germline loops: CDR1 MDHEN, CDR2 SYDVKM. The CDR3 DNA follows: TGTGCCAGCAGTTTCGGGAGCAATCAGCCCCAGCATTTT. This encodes CASSFGSNQPQHF. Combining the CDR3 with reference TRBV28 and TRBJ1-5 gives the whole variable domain DVKVTQSSRYLVKRTGEKVFLECVQDMDHENMFWYRQDPGLGLRLIYFSYDVKMKEKGDIPEGYSVSREKKERFSLILESASTNQTSMYLCASSFGSNQPQHFGDGTRLSIL.

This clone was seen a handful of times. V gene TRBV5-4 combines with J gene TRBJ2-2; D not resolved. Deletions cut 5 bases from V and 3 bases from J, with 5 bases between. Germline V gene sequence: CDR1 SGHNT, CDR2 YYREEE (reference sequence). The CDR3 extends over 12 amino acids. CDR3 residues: CASRRDTGELFF. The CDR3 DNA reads TGTGCCAGCAGACGGGACACCGGGGAGCTGTTTTTT.

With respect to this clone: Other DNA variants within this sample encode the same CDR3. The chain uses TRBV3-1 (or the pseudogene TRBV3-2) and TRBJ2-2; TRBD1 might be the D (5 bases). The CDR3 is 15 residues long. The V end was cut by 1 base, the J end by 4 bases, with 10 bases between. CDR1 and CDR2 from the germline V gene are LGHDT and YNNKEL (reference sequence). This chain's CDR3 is CASSQVDRATGELFF. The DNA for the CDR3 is TGTGCCAGCAGCCAAGTAGACAGAGCCACCGGGGAGCTGTTTTTT.